This T cell receptor (beta chain) was captured by sequencing in a study of T cell responses to AZD1222 COVID-19 vaccine. Regarding the study as a whole: Clonal diversity may have been underestimated, and the donors were mostly white British, with more females than males.

From germline, CDR1 is MGHDK and CDR2 SYGVNS. The CDR3 has 12 amino acids. V was trimmed by 5 bases and J by 1 base, leaving 5 bases between them. TCRdb keeps only in-frame clones here, not all; method: immunoSEQ multiplex PCR. Of 85,000 to 120,000 clones in the sample, roughly 87% were seen once. With regard to this clone: The antigen is not known.

This chain connects TRBV25-1 to TRBJ1-1, with unresolved D. The sample here was peripheral blood, taken 28 days after the second AZD1222 dose. The sequence was collected from an adult who received the AZD1222 COVID-19 vaccine. CDR3 nucleotide sequence: TGTGCCAGCAGTACCGAGAACACTGAAGCTTTCTTT. Translated, it gives CASSTENTEAFF.